What follows is one TCR beta chain and its context. Authors' processing steps: Reference gene primer amplification in the assay estimated nucleated cell counts. This table comes from immunoSEQ multiplex PCR, and its TCRdb copy is limited to in-frame clones, with some not included. D and trimming come from the DNA, and the V and J calls and clone size come from that table. The table includes roughly 300,000 clones, 87% detected once. The sample originates from a study of blood T cell repertoires in COVID-19. Turning to the study itself: Samples came from the United States, Italy and Spain, spanning acute and convalescent COVID-19. T cells, B-cell-depleted T cells, or PBMCs provided the cDNA or gDNA that served as material.

The length of the CDR3 is 15 residues. Germline CDR1 and CDR2: MNHEY and SVGEGT. V lost 4 bases, J lost 4 bases, and 4 bases stayed unmatched. This rearrangement joins TRBV6-2 or TRBV6-3 to TRBJ2-2; 9 nucleotides line up with TRBD2. This clonotype was obtained from a woman between 50 and 59 years old who had recovered from COVID-19. The sequencing input was peripheral blood. The CDR3 nucleotides are TGTGCCAGCAGTTCCCGGCGGGAGGGCACCGGGGAGCTGTTTTTT. Its protein product is CASSSRREGTGELFF.